The rows below give T cell receptor beta chains drawn from one sample of a study of blood T cells in healthy people across ages. Each CDR3 protein gets one entry after TCRdb re-called the 5' RACE reads with MiXCR. The repertoire holds roughly 700,000 distinct CDR3 sequences, with about half as singletons. Sample: blood. Receptor source: a woman aged 55-70 years in good health. CDR3s include the opening cysteine and the closing phenylalanine or tryptophan. A D gene is named only where the DNA matches it firmly. Size is stated for part of the rows, as once, few or many counts, or as a class when the clone is expanded.

clone_size | j_call | d_call | v_call | cdr3_aa | cdr3_nt
few | TRBJ2-3 | TRBD2 | TRBV5-1 | CASSFARLADTDTQYF | TGCGCCAGCAGCTTCGCCCGACTAGCGGACACAGATACGCAGTATTTT
- | TRBJ2-1 | TRBD2 | TRBV29-1 | CSVTSETYNEQFF | TGCAGCGTCACTAGCGAAACCTACAATGAGCAGTTCTTC
few | TRBJ2-3 | - | TRBV21-1 | CASSTKPREGADTQYF | TGTGCCAGCAGCACGAAGCCAAGGGAAGGGGCGGATACGCAGTATTTT
- | TRBJ2-3 | - | TRBV24-1 | CATSDGRSPDTQYF | TGTGCCACCAGTGATGGAAGATCCCCAGATACGCAGTATTTT
few | TRBJ2-3 | - | TRBV11-2 | CASSHSGGGGDTQYF | TGTGCCAGCAGCCATAGCGGAGGGGGGGGAGATACGCAGTATTTT
many | TRBJ1-2 | - | TRBV28 | CASTITDRSNYGYTF | TGTGCCAGCACGATAACGGACAGATCTAACTATGGCTACACCTTC
- | TRBJ2-7 | - | TRBV4-2 | CASSQVADSYNEQYF | TGTGCCAGCAGCCAAGTAGCGGACTCCTACAATGAGCAGTACTTC
- | TRBJ2-5 | - | TRBV27 | CASSSTGRIEQYF | TGTGCCAGCAGTTCAACAGGGAGAATTGAGCAGTACTTC
- | TRBJ2-7 | - | TRBV5-6 | CASSLFALSSYNEQYF | TGTGCCAGCAGCTTGTTTGCGTTAAGCTCCTACAATGAGCAGTACTTC
few | TRBJ2-7 | - | TRBV5-1 | CASSRNTQGSRYEQYF | TGCGCCAGCAGCAGGAATACCCAGGGGAGTCGGTACGAGCAGTACTTC
few | TRBJ2-3 | TRBD2 | TRBV5-6 | CASSLSGRWTDTQYF | TGTGCCAGCAGCTTAAGCGGGAGATGGACAGATACGCAGTATTTT
- | TRBJ2-7 | TRBD2 | TRBV20-1 | CSARLTSGSFRDEQYF | TGCAGTGCTAGGCTGACTAGCGGGAGTTTTCGGGACGAGCAGTACTTC
- | TRBJ2-1 | TRBD1 | TRBV6-6 | CASKLGTGGGNEQFF | TGTGCCAGCAAACTAGGGACAGGGGGAGGGAATGAGCAGTTCTTC
- | TRBJ1-5 | - | TRBV12-3/TRBV12-4 | CASSFSQGLIQPQHF | TGTGCCAGCAGTTTTAGTCAGGGGCTAATTCAGCCCCAGCATTTT
- | TRBJ2-4 | TRBD2 | TRBV7-8 | CASSLVAGGPKNIQYF | TGTGCCAGCAGCTTAGTTGCGGGAGGGCCCAAAAACATTCAGTACTTC
- | TRBJ1-2 | - | TRBV7-2 | CASALDSNYGYTF | TGTGCCAGCGCTTTGGACTCTAACTATGGCTACACCTTC
few | TRBJ1-4 | - | TRBV4-2 | CASSRLEATNEKLFF | TGTGCCAGCAGTCGTCTGGAGGCAACTAATGAAAAACTGTTTTTT
- | TRBJ2-1 | - | TRBV28 | CASSPRSDSYNEQFF | TGTGCCAGCAGTCCCCGGTCTGACTCCTACAATGAGCAGTTCTTC
- | TRBJ2-7 | - | TRBV6-2/TRBV6-3 | CASSSSTRAGRNYEQYF | TGTGCCAGCAGCTCCTCCACGAGGGCAGGTCGAAACTACGAGCAGTACTTC
- | TRBJ2-1 | - | TRBV3-1 | CASSQAEGEQFF | TGTGCCAGCAGCCAAGCCGAGGGTGAGCAGTTCTTC
- | TRBJ1-4 | - | TRBV29-1 | CSVEWAGSLKLFF | TGCAGCGTTGAGTGGGCAGGTTCTCTAAAACTGTTTTTT
- | TRBJ2-7 | - | TRBV27 | CASRRRGRAPEQYF | TGTGCCAGCAGACGAAGGGGGAGGGCCCCCGAGCAGTACTTC
- | TRBJ2-7 | TRBD2 | TRBV20-1 | CSAKGAAGGQTRYNEQYF | TGCAGTGCTAAGGGGGCAGCGGGAGGCCAAACCCGGTACAATGAGCAGTACTTC
- | TRBJ2-7 | - | TRBV28 | CASTFAGGGYEQYF | TGTGCCAGCACCTTTGCTGGGGGCGGGTACGAGCAGTACTTC
- | TRBJ2-2 | TRBD2 | TRBV7-8 | CASSLGTSGSPGELFF | TGTGCCAGCAGCTTAGGGACTAGCGGGAGTCCCGGGGAGCTGTTTTTT
- | TRBJ1-1 | - | TRBV7-2 | CASSLVASEAFF | TGTGCCAGCAGCTTAGTGGCAAGTGAAGCTTTCTTT
- | TRBJ2-1 | TRBD1 | TRBV12-3/TRBV12-4 | CASSGQGVNEQFF | TGTGCCAGCAGCGGACAGGGGGTTAATGAGCAGTTCTTC
- | TRBJ2-3 | TRBD2 | TRBV29-1 | CSATPSGGASRTGTQYF | TGCAGCGCCACTCCTAGCGGGGGCGCCTCCCGGACAGGTACGCAGTATTTT